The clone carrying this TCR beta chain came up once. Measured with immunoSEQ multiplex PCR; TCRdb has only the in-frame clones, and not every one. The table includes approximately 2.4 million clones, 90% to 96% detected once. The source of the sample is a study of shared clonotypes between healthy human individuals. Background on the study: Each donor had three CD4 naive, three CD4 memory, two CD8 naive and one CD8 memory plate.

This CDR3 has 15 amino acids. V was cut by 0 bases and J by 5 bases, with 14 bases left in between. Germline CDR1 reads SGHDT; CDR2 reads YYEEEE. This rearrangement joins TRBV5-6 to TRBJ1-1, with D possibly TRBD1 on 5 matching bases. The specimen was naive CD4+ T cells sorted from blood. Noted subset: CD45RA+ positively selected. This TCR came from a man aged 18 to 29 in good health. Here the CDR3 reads CASSLGSGANTEAFF. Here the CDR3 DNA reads TGTGCCAGCAGCTTGGGGTCCGGGGCCAATACTGAAGCTTTCTTT. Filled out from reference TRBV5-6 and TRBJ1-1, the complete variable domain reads DAGVTQSPTHLIKTRGQQVTLRCSPKSGHDTVSWYQQALGQGPQFIFQYYEEEERQRGNFPDRFSGHQFPNYSSELNVNALLLGDSALYLCASSLGSGANTEAFFGQGTRLTVV.